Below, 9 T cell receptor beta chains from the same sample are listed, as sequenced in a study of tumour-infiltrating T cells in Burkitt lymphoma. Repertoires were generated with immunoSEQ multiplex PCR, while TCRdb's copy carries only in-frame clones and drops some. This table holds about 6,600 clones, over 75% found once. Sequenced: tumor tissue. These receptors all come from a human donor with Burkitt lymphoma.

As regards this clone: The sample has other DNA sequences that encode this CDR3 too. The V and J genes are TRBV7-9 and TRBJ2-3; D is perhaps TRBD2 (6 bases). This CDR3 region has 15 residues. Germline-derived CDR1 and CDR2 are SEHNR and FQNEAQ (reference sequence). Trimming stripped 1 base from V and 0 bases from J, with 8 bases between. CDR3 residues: CASSLGGDSTDTQYF. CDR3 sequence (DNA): TGTGCCAGCAGCTTAGGGGGGGATAGCACAGATACGCAGTATTTT. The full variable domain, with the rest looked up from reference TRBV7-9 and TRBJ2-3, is DTGVSQNPRHKITKRGQNVTFRCDPISEHNRLYWYRQTLGQGPEFLTYFQNEAQLEKSRLLSDRFSAERPKGSFSTLEIQRTEQGDSAMYLCASSLGGDSTDTQYFGPGTRLTVL.

The CDR3 spells CASSSLGAGPYNEQFF. The DNA of the CDR3 is TGTGCCAGCAGCTCCCTTGGAGCGGGACCTTACAATGAGCAGTTCTTC. The chain joins TRBV7-8 to TRBJ2-1, with 7 bases that match TRBD2. CDR3 length: 16 residues. Trimming at V came to 4 bases and at J to 4 bases, leaving 10 bases not matched to a gene. Germline V gene sequence: CDR1 SGHVS, CDR2 FQNEAQ.

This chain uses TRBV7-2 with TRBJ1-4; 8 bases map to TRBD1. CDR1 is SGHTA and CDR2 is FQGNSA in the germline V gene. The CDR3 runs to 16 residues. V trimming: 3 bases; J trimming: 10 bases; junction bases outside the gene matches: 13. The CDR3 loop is CASSFSTGQGKRKLFF. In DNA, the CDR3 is TGTGCCAGCAGCTTCTCCACTGGACAGGGTAAAAGAAAACTGTTTTTT.

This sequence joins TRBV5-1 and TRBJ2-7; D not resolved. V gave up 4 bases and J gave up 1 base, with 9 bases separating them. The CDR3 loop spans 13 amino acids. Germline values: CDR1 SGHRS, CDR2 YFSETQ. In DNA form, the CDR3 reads TGCGCCAGCAGCCCGTTACAGTCCTACGAGCAGTACTTC. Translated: CASSPLQSYEQYF.

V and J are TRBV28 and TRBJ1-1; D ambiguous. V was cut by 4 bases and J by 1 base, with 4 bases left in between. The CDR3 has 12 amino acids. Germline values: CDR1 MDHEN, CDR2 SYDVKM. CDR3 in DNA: TGTGCCAGCAGTTCAGCGAACACTGAAGCTTTCTTT. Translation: CASSSANTEAFF. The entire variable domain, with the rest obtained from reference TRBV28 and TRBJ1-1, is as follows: DVKVTQSSRYLVKRTGEKVFLECVQDMDHENMFWYRQDPGLGLRLIYFSYDVKMKEKGDIPEGYSVSREKKERFSLILESASTNQTSMYLCASSSANTEAFFGQGTRLTVV.

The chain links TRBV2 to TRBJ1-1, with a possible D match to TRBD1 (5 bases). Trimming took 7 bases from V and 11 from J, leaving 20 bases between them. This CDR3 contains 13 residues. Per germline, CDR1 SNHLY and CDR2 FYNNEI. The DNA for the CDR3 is TGTGCCAGCATTCGACAGTACCCGGCGGAGGCTTTCTTT. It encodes CASIRQYPAEAFF.

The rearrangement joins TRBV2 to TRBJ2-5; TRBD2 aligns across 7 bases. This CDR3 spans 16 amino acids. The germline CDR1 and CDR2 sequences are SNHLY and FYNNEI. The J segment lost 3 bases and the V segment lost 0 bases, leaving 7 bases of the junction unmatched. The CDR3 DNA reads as TGTGCCAGCAGTGAAGCTTTGCGGGGACTAAAAGAGACCCAGTACTTC. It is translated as CASSEALRGLKETQYF. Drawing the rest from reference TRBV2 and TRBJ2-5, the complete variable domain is EPEVTQTPSHQVTQMGQEVILRCVPISNHLYFYWYRQILGQKVEFLVSFYNNEISEKSEIFDDQFSVERPDGSNFTLKIRSTKLEDSAMYFCASSEALRGLKETQYFGPGTRLLVL.

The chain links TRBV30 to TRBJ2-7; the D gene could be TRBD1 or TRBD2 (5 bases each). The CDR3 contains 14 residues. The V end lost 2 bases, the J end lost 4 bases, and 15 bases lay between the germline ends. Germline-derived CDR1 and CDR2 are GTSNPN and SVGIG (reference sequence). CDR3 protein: CAWSQGLEGYEQYF. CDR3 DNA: TGTGCCTGGAGTCAGGGCCTCGAGGGGTACGAGCAGTACTTC.

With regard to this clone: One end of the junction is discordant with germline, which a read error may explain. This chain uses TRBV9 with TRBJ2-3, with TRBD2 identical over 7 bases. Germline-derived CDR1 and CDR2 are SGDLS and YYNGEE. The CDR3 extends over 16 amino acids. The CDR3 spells CASGVVPGGTTDTQYF. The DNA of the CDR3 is TGTGCCAGCGGCGTAGTCCCGGGGGGTACGACAGATACGCAGTATTTT. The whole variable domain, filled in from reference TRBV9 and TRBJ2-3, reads DSGVTQTPKHLITATGQRVTLRCSPRSGDLSVYWYQQSLDQGLQFLIQYYNGEERAKGNILERFSAQQFPDLHSELNLSSLELGDSALYFCASGVVPGGTTDTQYFGPGTRLTVL.